The rows below give T cell receptor beta chains drawn from one sample of a study of beta chain features in type 1 diabetes. The protocol was immunoSEQ multiplex PCR, while the TCRdb copy is restricted to in-frame clones and leaves out a portion. Of 600,000 to 750,000 clones listed, roughly an eighth are singletons. What was sequenced was naive CD4+ T cells from blood. The receptors derive from a young man with type 1 diabetes. Each CDR3 is given with its conserved first and last residue. Fields, in order: V gene, J gene, clone size, D gene, CDR3 protein, CDR3 DNA. D genes are given only for firm matches. Clone size, where shown, is once, few, many, or a class for clones that have expanded.

>TRBV2|TRBJ1-2|few|-
CASRAGAGGYTF
TGTGCCAGCAGGGCGGGAGCTGGTGGCTACACCTTC
>TRBV7-9|TRBJ1-2|-|-
CASSLVPLSGYTF
TGTGCCAGCAGCTTAGTGCCGTTAAGTGGCTACACCTTC
>TRBV18|TRBJ2-7|few|-
CASSPRQDSYEQYF
TGTGCCAGCTCACCAAGACAGGACTCCTACGAGCAGTACTTC
>TRBV11-2|TRBJ1-2|-|-
CASSLASRGNNYGYTF
TGTGCCAGCAGCTTAGCTAGCAGGGGAAATAACTATGGCTACACCTTC
>TRBV5-1|TRBJ1-1|-|-
CASSLGFAITEAFF
TGCGCCAGCAGCTTGGGGTTCGCCATCACTGAAGCTTTCTTT
>TRBV14|TRBJ2-7|-|-
CASSQNWGRGEQYF
TGTGCCAGCAGCCAAAATTGGGGAAGAGGCGAGCAGTACTTC
>TRBV14|TRBJ1-2|few|-
CASSQGLRVGYTF
TGTGCCAGCAGCCAAGGGCTTAGGGTCGGCTACACCTTC
>TRBV5-1|TRBJ2-7|-|-
CASSPTPDRNYEQYF
TGCGCCAGCAGCCCTACCCCTGACAGAAATTACGAGCAGTACTTC
>TRBV7-2|TRBJ1-2|few|-
CASSLAQGSYGYTF
TGTGCCAGCAGCTTAGCCCAGGGGAGCTATGGCTACACCTTC
>TRBV7-7|TRBJ2-1|few|TRBD2
CASSLAGGNSNEQFF
TGTGCTAGCAGCTTAGCGGGAGGGAACTCCAATGAGCAGTTCTTC
>TRBV27|TRBJ1-1|few|-
CASSALGLGGTMNTEAFF
TGTGCCAGCAGTGCTTTGGGTCTGGGGGGAACCATGAACACTGAAGCTTTCTTT
>TRBV7-2|TRBJ2-5|few|TRBD2
CASSLGTSGNQETQYF
TGTGCCAGCAGCTTAGGGACTAGCGGTAATCAAGAGACCCAGTACTTC
>TRBV2|TRBJ1-6|few|TRBD1
CASMTDRGLNSPLHF
TGTGCCAGCATGACGGACAGGGGGCTTAATTCACCCCTCCACTTT
>TRBV7-2|TRBJ2-1|few|TRBD1
CASSKPTGDNEQFF
TGTGCCAGCAGCAAGCCGACAGGGGACAATGAGCAGTTCTTC
>TRBV25-1|TRBJ2-5|-|-
CASSNRESQYF
TGTGCCAGCAGCAACAGGGAGTCCCAGTACTTC
>TRBV27|TRBJ2-1|-|TRBD1
CASSQPGQTLEQFF
TGTGCCAGCAGTCAACCGGGACAGACGCTAGAGCAGTTCTTC
>TRBV6-5|TRBJ2-3|few|TRBD1
CASSTDRADTQYF
TGTGCCAGCAGCACTGACAGGGCAGATACGCAGTATTTT
>TRBV7-2|TRBJ2-7|few|TRBD2
CASSRGGLDEQYF
TGTGCCAGCAGCCGGGGGGGCTTGGACGAGCAGTACTTC
>TRBV27|TRBJ1-2|-|-
CASSLSRVPTNYGYTF
TGTGCCAGCAGTTTATCTCGTGTGCCCACTAACTATGGCTACACCTTC
>TRBV5-1|TRBJ2-3|few|TRBD2
CASSWERGQRTDTQYF
TGCGCCAGCAGCTGGGAGCGGGGGCAACGCACAGATACGCAGTATTTT
>TRBV11-2|TRBJ2-3|-|-
CASSLQTTNPDTQYF
TGTGCCAGCAGCTTACAGACCACAAACCCAGATACGCAGTATTTT
>TRBV27|TRBJ2-5|-|TRBD2
CASSHSGLAGVTGTQYF
TGTGCCAGCAGCCACAGCGGACTAGCGGGGGTAACAGGGACCCAGTACTTC
>TRBV6-6|TRBJ2-3|few|-
CASTQQVPVDTQYF
TGTGCCAGCACCCAACAGGTTCCCGTGGATACGCAGTATTTT
>TRBV15|TRBJ1-2|-|-
CATSKGRGARSNYGYTF
TGTGCCACCAGCAAGGGAAGAGGGGCGCGATCTAACTATGGCTACACCTTC
>TRBV9|TRBJ1-6|few|-
CASTQGVGNSPLHF
TGTGCCAGCACACAGGGAGTAGGAAATTCACCCCTCCACTTT
>TRBV4-2|TRBJ2-4|few|-
CASSDREDFVAKNIQYF
TGTGCCAGCAGCGACAGGGAGGACTTCGTAGCCAAAAACATTCAGTACTTC
>TRBV7-2|TRBJ2-1|-|-
CASSLGGSGSYNEQFF
TGTGCCAGCAGCTTAGGTGGTAGCGGCTCCTACAATGAGCAGTTCTTC
>TRBV7-2|TRBJ2-5|-|-
CASSPVDQQETQYF
TGTGCCAGCAGCCCGGTGGACCAACAAGAGACCCAGTACTTC
>TRBV28|TRBJ2-3|-|TRBD2
CASSPTGGGATDTQYF
TGTGCCAGCAGTCCCACGGGCGGGGGGGCCACAGATACGCAGTATTTT
>TRBV10-3|TRBJ1-2|few|-
CAISPPGRNYGYTF
TGTGCCATCTCTCCTCCGGGCAGAAACTATGGCTACACCTTC
>TRBV4-3|TRBJ1-5|-|-
CASSQDINGVGLSNQPQHF
TGCGCCAGCAGCCAAGACATCAATGGGGTAGGGCTTAGCAATCAGCCCCAGCATTTT
>TRBV28|TRBJ2-6|-|-
CASSSTSGANVLTF
TGTGCCAGCAGTTCTACCTCTGGGGCCAACGTCCTGACTTTC
>TRBV6-5|TRBJ1-6|-|-
CASSWRGINSPLHF
TGTGCCAGCAGCTGGAGGGGGATTAATTCACCCCTCCACTTT
>TRBV10-1|TRBJ2-1|-|TRBD1
CASSLGTGFYNEQFF
TGCGCCAGCAGCCTCGGGACAGGGTTCTACAATGAGCAGTTCTTC
>TRBV2|TRBJ2-1|few|TRBD1
CASRGDRGRGNEQFF
TGTGCCAGCAGGGGGGACAGGGGGCGCGGGAATGAGCAGTTCTTC
>TRBV25-1|TRBJ2-7|few|-
CASSVASSYEQYF
TGTGCCAGCAGTGTGGCCAGTTCCTACGAGCAGTACTTC
>TRBV14|TRBJ2-6|-|-
CASSPDRTPGANVLTF
TGTGCCAGCAGCCCAGATCGGACCCCTGGGGCCAACGTCCTGACTTTC
>TRBV14|TRBJ1-2|-|-
CASSQSSGGGYGYTF
TGTGCCAGCAGCCAAAGTTCAGGTGGTGGCTATGGCTACACCTTC
>TRBV7-2|TRBJ2-4|few|-
CASSPAVGKNIQYF
TGTGCCAGCAGCCCCGCCGTAGGCAAAAACATTCAGTACTTC
>TRBV14|TRBJ1-6|-|TRBD1
CASSQGSGGRLQSPLHF
TGTGCCAGCAGCCAAGGGTCAGGGGGCCGATTACAGTCACCCCTCCACTTT
>TRBV7-2|TRBJ2-1|-|TRBD1
CASSLASGTGYRGNEQFF
TGTGCCAGCAGCTTAGCGTCCGGGACAGGGTACAGGGGCAATGAGCAGTTCTTC
>TRBV7-7|TRBJ2-5|-|-
CASSPDRQETQYF
TGTGCCAGCAGCCCCGACCGCCAAGAGACCCAGTACTTC
>TRBV7-9|TRBJ1-5|few|-
CASSLADSPQHF
TGTGCCAGCAGCTTAGCGGACAGTCCCCAGCATTTT